These 9 T cell receptor beta chains share one sample of origin, sequenced in a study of cytomegalovirus exposure and HLA in healthy donors. This PCR relied on a set of 60 Vbeta primers and 13 Jbeta primers. Clones were read by immunoSEQ multiplex PCR, and TCRdb kept only the in-frame ones, dropping some. The sample has about 94,000 clones; 81% are singletons. The specimen sequenced was PBMCs. All receptors derive from a human donor in good health.

The chain uses TRBV28 and TRBJ2-4, with TRBD1 matching over 8 bases. The CDR3 loop spans 14 amino acids. Germline V lookup: CDR1 MDHEN, CDR2 SYDVKM. Trimming took 2 bases from V and 8 from J; bases not matched to a gene: 5. The CDR3 sequence: CASSLRGQADIQYF. CDR3 bases: TGTGCCAGCAGTTTAAGGGGACAGGCGGACATTCAGTACTTC.

V and J are TRBV4-1 and TRBJ2-5; 8 bases align to TRBD1. The CDR3 loop spans 14 amino acids. The V and J ends lost 5 bases and 7 bases, in that order; junction bases with no gene match: 9. Germline V gene lookup returns CDR1 MGHRA and CDR2 YSYEKL. This CDR3 is CASSATGGWGTQYF. DNA for the CDR3: TGCGCCAGCAGCGCTACAGGGGGTTGGGGGACCCAGTACTTC.

The table lists this clone with a few counts. V and J are TRBV27 and TRBJ1-4; D is undetermined. The CDR3 totals 13 residues. Per germline, CDR1 MNHEY and CDR2 SMNVEV (reference sequence). Trimming took off 2 bases at V and 5 bases at J, with 6 bases between the two ends. CDR3: CASSLERNEKLFF. In DNA form, the CDR3 reads TGTGCCAGCAGTTTAGAGAGAAATGAAAAACTGTTTTTT.

The chain recombines TRBV6-5 with TRBJ1-5; no definite D call. V gave up 0 bases and J gave up 3 bases, with 9 bases separating them. CDR1 is MNHEY and CDR2 is SVGAGI in the germline V gene. CDR3 length equals 15 residues. This CDR3 is CASSYSRRDNQPQHF. The CDR3 DNA is TGTGCCAGCAGTTACTCGCGACGGGACAATCAGCCCCAGCATTTT.

The rearrangement links TRBV29-1 to TRBJ2-1; 10 bases map to TRBD2. CDR1 and CDR2 (germline): SQVTM, ANQGSEA. The trim removed 0 bases at V and 6 bases at J, leaving 11 bases unmatched. This CDR3 has 17 residues. Written as DNA, the CDR3 is TGCAGCGTTGAAGATGTTGTAACTAGCGGGATATTCAATGAGCAGTTCTTC. Its translation: CSVEDVVTSGIFNEQFF.

The chain recombines TRBV11-3 with TRBJ2-2, with D possibly being TRBD2 (5 bases). Per germline, CDR1 SGHNT and CDR2 YENEEA. This CDR3 is built from 13 residues. The V end lost 8 bases, the J end lost 5 bases, and 12 bases lay between the germline ends. The CDR3 region is CASRRTSTGELFF. For the CDR3, the DNA is TGTGCCAGCCGGAGGACGTCAACCGGGGAGCTGTTTTTT.

The chain employs TRBV29-1 and TRBJ2-1; 8 nucleotides agree with TRBD2. The CDR3 is made up of 16 amino acids. The ends lost 7 bases at V and 4 bases at J; junction bases unmatched: 15. Germline V gene sequence: CDR1 SQVTM, CDR2 ANQGSEA. The CDR3 DNA follows: TGCAGCGCAGGAACAGGAGGCGGGAGGCAGTACAATGAGCAGTTCTTC. Amino acids: CSAGTGGGRQYNEQFF.

This clone was detected a few times. CDR3 region: CASSWGGTRNTGELFF. The DNA for the CDR3 is TGTGCCAGCAGCTGGGGGGGGACTAGGAACACCGGGGAGCTGTTTTTT. The chain couples TRBV5-5 to TRBJ2-2, with TRBD2 matching over 8 bases. V shed 3 bases, J shed 1 base, and the junction held 5 bases outside the gene matches. The CDR3 covers 16 residues. Germline V lookup: CDR1 SGHKS, CDR2 YYEKEE (reference sequence).

There are a few counts of this clone. The CDR3 reads CASSIQGTSNQPQHF. In nucleotides, the CDR3 is TGTGCCAGCAGCATACAGGGAACTAGCAATCAGCCCCAGCATTTT. The chain employs TRBV5-8 and TRBJ1-5; a weak D match, TRBD1 (6 bases). Germline CDR1 is SGHTS and CDR2 is YDEGEE. CDR3 length: 15 residues. V lost 4 bases to trimming and J lost 0 bases, with 11 bases between them.